Here is one T cell receptor beta chain with its context. This sample is part of a study of T-cell memory formation after mild COVID-19. TCRdb reprocessed the 5' RACE reads with MiXCR, giving one entry per CDR3 protein. Of about 470,000 distinct CDR3 sequences in the sample, about 23% were seen once. Germline values: CDR1 LNHNV, CDR2 YYDKDF (reference sequence). Trimming cost V 5 bases and J 5 bases, with 22 bases left between them. CDR3 size: 17 residues. This clonotype originated in an adult woman who had mild COVID-19 (a few samples of this study predate the infection). Cell type and time point are not known. J is TRBJ1-5 and V is TRBV15; a weak D match, TRBD1 (6 bases). The sample taken for sequencing was PBMCs or a T cell subset sorted from them (not recorded which). The CDR3 DNA sequence: TGTGCCACCAGCCACCTAGTCGGTCGCAGGGGTGATCAGCCCCAGCATTTT. Its translation is CATSHLVGRRGDQPQHF.